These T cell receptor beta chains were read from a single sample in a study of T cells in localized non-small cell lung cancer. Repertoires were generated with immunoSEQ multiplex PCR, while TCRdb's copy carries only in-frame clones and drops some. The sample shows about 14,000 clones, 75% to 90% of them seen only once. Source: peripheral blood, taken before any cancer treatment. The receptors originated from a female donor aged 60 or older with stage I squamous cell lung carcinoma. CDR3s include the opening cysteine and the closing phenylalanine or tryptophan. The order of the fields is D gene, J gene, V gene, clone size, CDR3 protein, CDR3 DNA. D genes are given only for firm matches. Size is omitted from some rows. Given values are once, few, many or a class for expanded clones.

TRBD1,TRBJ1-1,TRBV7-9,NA,CASSLARDREAFF,TGTGCCAGCAGCTTAGCTCGGGACAGGGAGGCTTTCTTT
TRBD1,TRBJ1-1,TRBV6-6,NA,CASSYYRGTEAFF,TGTGCCAGCAGTTACTACAGGGGAACTGAAGCTTTCTTT
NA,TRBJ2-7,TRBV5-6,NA,CASSSPEGQYEQYF,TGTGCCAGCAGCTCCCCCGAAGGACAGTACGAGCAGTACTTC
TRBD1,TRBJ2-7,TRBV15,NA,CATSREGQGAYEQYF,TGTGCCACCAGCAGAGAAGGACAGGGGGCCTACGAGCAGTACTTC
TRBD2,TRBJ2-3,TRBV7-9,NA,CASSLVGGADTQYF,TGTGCCAGCAGCTTAGTCGGGGGGGCTGATACGCAGTATTTT
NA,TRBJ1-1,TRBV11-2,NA,CASSLDTQNTEAFF,TGTGCCAGCAGCTTGGATACACAGAACACTGAAGCTTTCTTT
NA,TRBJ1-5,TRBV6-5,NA,CASSYLLSNQPQHF,TGTGCCAGCAGTTACCTACTTAGCAATCAGCCCCAGCATTTT
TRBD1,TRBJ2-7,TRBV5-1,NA,CASSLPDRVNEQYF,TGCGCCAGCAGCTTACCGGACAGGGTAAACGAGCAGTACTTC
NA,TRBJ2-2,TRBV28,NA,CASSQTGSGTGELFF,TGTGCCAGCAGTCAAACAGGGTCGGGGACCGGGGAGCTGTTTTTT
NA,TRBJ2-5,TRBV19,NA,CASSPPSGQETQYF,TGTGCCAGTAGTCCACCCAGCGGGCAAGAGACCCAGTACTTC
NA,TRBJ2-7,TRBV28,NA,CASSPEFDEQYF,TGTGCCAGCAGTCCCGAGTTTGACGAGCAGTACTTC
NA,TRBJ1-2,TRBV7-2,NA,CASSLANYGYTF,TGTGCCAGCAGCTTAGCTAACTATGGCTACACCTTC
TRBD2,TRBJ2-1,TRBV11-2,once,CASSLESSGRSNEQFF,TGTGCCAGCAGCTTAGAGTCTAGCGGGAGATCAAATGAGCAGTTCTTC
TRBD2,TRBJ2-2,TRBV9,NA,CASSVGSGGANTGELFF,TGTGCCAGCAGCGTAGGTAGCGGGGGGGCGAACACCGGGGAGCTGTTTTTT
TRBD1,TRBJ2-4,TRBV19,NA,CASSYMTGMQNIQYF,TGTGCCAGTAGTTATATGACAGGGATGCAAAACATTCAGTACTTC
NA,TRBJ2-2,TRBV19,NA,CASSIGPAGGELFF,TGTGCCAGTAGTATTGGCCCGGCGGGCGGGGAGCTGTTTTTT
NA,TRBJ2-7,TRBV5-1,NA,CASSLMDTKNGEQYF,TGCGCCAGCAGCTTGATGGACACTAAAAACGGGGAGCAGTACTTC
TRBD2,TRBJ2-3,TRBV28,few,CASRRRLAGGLSDTQYF,TGTGCCAGCAGGCGTCGACTAGCGGGAGGGCTGTCAGATACGCAGTATTTT
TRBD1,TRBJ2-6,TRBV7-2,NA,CASSRRGGQGATGANVLTF,TGTGCCAGCAGCCGACGAGGGGGACAGGGGGCAACTGGGGCCAACGTCCTGACTTTC
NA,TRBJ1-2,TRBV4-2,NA,CASSQESGNYGYTF,TGTGCCAGCAGCCAAGAATCCGGGAACTATGGCTACACCTTC
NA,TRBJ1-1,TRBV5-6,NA,CASSLGLGTASGAFF,TGTGCCAGCAGTCTGGGACTAGGGACCGCTTCGGGAGCTTTCTTT
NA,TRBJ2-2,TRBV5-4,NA,CASSLPKESTGELFF,TGTGCCAGCAGCTTGCCCAAGGAAAGCACCGGGGAGCTGTTTTTT
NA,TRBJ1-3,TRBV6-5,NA,CASSYSGAGGNTIYF,TGTGCCAGCAGTTACTCGGGGGCAGGGGGAAACACCATATATTTT
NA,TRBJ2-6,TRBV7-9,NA,CASLSSGANVLTF,TGTGCCAGCCTCTCCTCTGGGGCCAACGTCCTGACTTTC
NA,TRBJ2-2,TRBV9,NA,CASSVGTGVNTGELFF,TGTGCCAGCAGCGTAGGAACGGGGGTGAACACCGGGGAGCTGTTTTTT
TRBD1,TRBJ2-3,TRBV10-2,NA,CASSATGGGQGFADTQYF,TGCGCCAGCAGTGCAACCGGAGGGGGACAGGGGTTCGCAGATACGCAGTATTTT
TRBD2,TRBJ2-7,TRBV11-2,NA,CASSLEIRRGDYEQYF,TGTGCCAGCAGCTTAGAGATCAGGCGGGGGGACTACGAGCAGTACTTC
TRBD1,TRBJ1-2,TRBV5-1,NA,CASSHGQGDGYTF,TGCGCCAGCAGCCACGGACAGGGCGATGGCTACACCTTC
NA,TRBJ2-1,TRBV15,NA,CATSRSLGYNEQFF,TGTGCCACCAGCAGGTCATTGGGGTACAATGAGCAGTTCTTC